The 23 T cell receptor beta chains below come from one sample, sequenced in a study of shared clonotypes between healthy human individuals. Data came from immunoSEQ multiplex PCR; TCRdb stores just in-frame clones and leaves some out. The table records 2 million to 2.5 million clones, roughly 90% of them present only once. What was sequenced was naive CD4+ T cells from PBMCs. Described subset: CD45RA+ positively selected. Source of these receptors: a man in his late teens or twenties in good health. Some clones in this sample may be carry-over from other donors' samples.

This chain links TRBV6-5 with TRBJ1-5; TRBD1 aligns across 11 bases. The trim removed 6 bases at V and 6 bases at J, leaving 7 bases unmatched. Germline V gene sequence: CDR1 MNHEY, CDR2 SVGAGI. The CDR3 is 15 amino acids. This CDR3 is CASRLGQGVGQPQHF. As DNA, the CDR3 is TGTGCCAGCAGACTGGGACAGGGGGTGGGTCAGCCCCAGCATTTT.

This rearrangement joins TRBV6-5 to TRBJ2-2; unclear D gene. CDR1 and CDR2 (germline): MNHEY, SVGAGI. Deletions cut 2 bases from V and 0 bases from J, with 10 bases between. This CDR3 has 16 residues. CDR3 nucleotide sequence: TGTGCCAGCAGTTACCAGACACCCGCGAACACCGGGGAGCTGTTTTTT. It encodes CASSYQTPANTGELFF.

V and J are TRBV7-8 and TRBJ1-1, with D hard to call. The CDR3 extends over 14 amino acids. CDR1 is SGHVS, CDR2 FQNEAQ, per germline. V was trimmed by 8 bases and J by 1 base, leaving 14 bases between them. The CDR3 DNA follows: TGTGCCAGCGGGTCTCAGGCGGGGAACACTGAAGCTTTCTTT. The encoded protein is CASGSQAGNTEAFF.

V usage is TRBV5-6 and J usage is TRBJ1-1; 8 bases line up with TRBD1. The J segment lost 1 base and the V segment lost 6 bases, leaving 5 bases of the junction unmatched. The CDR3 sequence is 14 residues long. CDR1 SGHDT and CDR2 YYEEEE come from the germline V gene. Here the CDR3 reads CASTQGAANTEAFF. The CDR3 nucleotides read TGTGCCAGCACCCAGGGGGCAGCGAACACTGAAGCTTTCTTT.

CDR3: CAWLNLRRQGRTEAFF. In DNA form, the CDR3 reads TGTGCCTGGTTAAACCTCCGGCGGCAGGGGAGGACTGAAGCTTTCTTT. The genes are TRBV30 and TRBJ1-1, with D maybe TRBD1 (6 bases). The ends were cut back, 5 bases at V and 5 bases at J, with 24 bases in the middle. The CDR3 loop spans 16 amino acids. Germline V CDR1 and CDR2: GTSNPN, SVGIG (reference sequence).

The CDR3 loop is CASRASRQSQETQYF. The CDR3 bases are TGTGCCAGCAGGGCCTCTAGGCAGTCCCAAGAGACCCAGTACTTC. The V call is TRBV6-1, the J call TRBJ2-5; unclear D gene. CDR1 is MNHNS, CDR2 SASEGT, per germline. The germline V and J ends were trimmed by 6 bases and 1 base, with 15 bases remaining between them. The CDR3 sequence is 15 residues long.

This clone was observed a few times. The chain recombines TRBV7-9 with TRBJ1-1; TRBD1 is a possible D gene (5 bases). In germline, CDR1 is SEHNR, CDR2 FQNEAQ (reference sequence). The CDR3 runs 15 residues. The V end was cut by 5 bases, the J end by 0 bases, with 13 bases between. The chain's CDR3 is CASSPRGGLNTEAFF. The CDR3 DNA reads TGTGCCAGCAGCCCCCGCGGGGGGTTGAACACTGAAGCTTTCTTT.

This sequence joins TRBV7-2 and TRBJ1-5; D call uncertain. CDR1 and CDR2 from the germline V gene are SGHTA and FQGNSA. The CDR3 is 16 residues long. V was clipped by 6 bases and J by 3 bases, with 18 bases between them. This CDR3 reads CASSPQPPASNQPQHF. As DNA, the CDR3 is TGTGCCAGCAGTCCCCAGCCGCCCGCCTCCAATCAGCCCCAGCATTTT.

This clone was counted only a few times. The J gene is TRBJ1-5, the V gene TRBV30; D unresolved. The CDR3 is 13 amino acids. Germline V gene sequence: CDR1 GTSNPN, CDR2 SVGIG (reference sequence). V lost 2 bases, J lost 2 bases, and 7 bases lay in between. CDR3 protein: CAWSPLGNQPQHF. CDR3 in DNA: TGTGCCTGGAGTCCCCTCGGCAATCAGCCCCAGCATTTT. Based on the CDR3 plus reference TRBV30 and TRBJ1-5, the full variable domain is SQTIHQWPATLVQPVGSPLSLECTVEGTSNPNLYWYRQAAGRGLQLLFYSVGIGQISSEVPQNLSASRPQDRQFILSSKKLLLSDSGFYLCAWSPLGNQPQHFGDGTRLSIL.

The V call is TRBV10-3, the J call TRBJ2-3; D possibly uses TRBD1 or TRBD2 (5 bases each). CDR3 length: 16 amino acids. Trimming stripped 10 bases from V and 6 bases from J, with 26 bases between. Germline CDR1 ENHRY, CDR2 SYGVKD. In DNA, the CDR3 is TGTGCCACGGAGACCCGGGGACCCATGGGGGTCGATACGCAGTATTTT. It translates to CATETRGPMGVDTQYF.

The genes are TRBV2 and TRBJ2-7; no firm D call. CDR3 length equals 17 residues. V gave up 9 bases and J gave up 1 base, with 25 bases separating them. CDR1 SNHLY and CDR2 FYNNEI come from the germline V gene. The CDR3 sequence: CARGTGSQSFFSYEQYF. The CDR3 DNA reads TGTGCCAGGGGTACCGGGTCCCAATCCTTTTTTTCCTACGAGCAGTACTTC.

This clone has a handful of counts. The chain uses TRBV6-5 and TRBJ1-5; D ambiguous. Germline CDR1 reads MNHEY; CDR2 reads SVGAGI. This CDR3 region has 12 residues. The germline V and J ends were trimmed by 9 bases and 6 bases, with 12 bases remaining between them. Here the CDR3 DNA reads TGTGCCAGTCGGTCGCATGGTCAGCCCCAGCATTTT. It translates to CASRSHGQPQHF.

The V gene is TRBV19, the J gene TRBJ2-4; D call uncertain. This CDR3 contains 13 residues. Germline values: CDR1 LNHDA, CDR2 SQIVND (reference sequence). V was shortened by 5 bases and J by 11 bases, with 16 bases between the two germline ends. CDR3 DNA sequence: TGTGCCAGTAGTTCCTCACCTCAAGCCCTTCAGTACTTC. It encodes CASSSSPQALQYF.

This clone is a singleton in its sample. The J gene is TRBJ2-3, the V gene TRBV5-4; 7 bases are a match to TRBD2. V gave up 4 bases and J gave up 6 bases; unmatched junction bases: 11. The CDR3 has 15 residues. CDR1 is SGHNT and CDR2 is YYREEE in the germline V gene (reference sequence). CDR3 protein: CASSIPGLPLDTQYF. CDR3 in DNA: TGTGCCAGCAGCATACCGGGACTACCTTTGGATACGCAGTATTTT.

The chain employs TRBV12-2 and TRBJ1-6; TRBD1, as called in the table, went unchecked against the DNA. TRBV12-2 is annotated as a pseudogene. The CDR3 runs 16 residues. CDR3 amino acids: CASRLSRDRDNSPLHF. CDR3 nucleotide sequence: TGTGCAAGTCGCTTATCCCGAGACAGGGATAATTCACCCCTCCACTTT.

The sample holds a few counts of this clone. The same CDR3 also results from other DNA sequences found in this sample. V is TRBV30 and J is TRBJ1-5; 7 bases match TRBD1. CDR3 length equals 13 residues. V lost 3 bases and J lost 5; bases outside the gene matches: 4. The germline V gene encodes CDR1 GTSNPN and CDR2 SVGIG (reference sequence). CDR3: CAWSLTGDQPQHF. The CDR3 DNA sequence: TGTGCCTGGAGCCTCACAGGGGATCAGCCCCAGCATTTT.

There are a few counts of this clone. The V and J genes are TRBV14 and TRBJ2-2, with a tentative D call TRBD1 (6 bases). The CDR3 runs 15 residues. V gave up 2 bases and J gave up 4 bases, with 11 bases separating them. Per the germline V gene, CDR1 is SGHDN and CDR2 is FVKESK. CDR3 protein: CASSQLAGVTGELFF. In nucleotides, the CDR3 is TGTGCCAGCAGCCAATTAGCAGGGGTCACCGGGGAGCTGTTTTTT. Together with reference TRBV14 and TRBJ2-2, the CDR3 gives the full variable domain: EAGVTQFPSHSVIEKGQTVTLRCDPISGHDNLYWYRRVMGKEIKFLLHFVKESKQDESGMPNNRFLAERTGGTYSTLKVQPAELEDSGVYFCASSQLAGVTGELFFGEGSRLTVL.

V and J are TRBV5-4 and TRBJ2-7; D tentatively fits TRBD1 or TRBD2 (5 bases each). Looked up from germline, CDR1 is SGHNT and CDR2 is YYREEE (reference sequence). Trimming removed 3 bases from V and 0 bases from J, with 10 bases in between. CDR3 length equals 14 residues. CDR3 sequence reads: CASSSGTSSYEQYF. Written as DNA, the CDR3 is TGTGCCAGCAGCTCAGGGACGAGCTCCTACGAGCAGTACTTC.

The chain uses TRBV7-9 and TRBJ1-2; the D is unclear. Between the trimmed V and J ends, which lost 1 base and 8 bases, there was a span of 11 bases. This CDR3 is 13 amino acids long. Germline V gene lookup returns CDR1 SEHNR and CDR2 FQNEAQ (reference sequence). CDR3 sequence reads: CASSLDLTQGYTF. For the CDR3, the DNA is TGTGCCAGCAGCTTAGATCTTACCCAAGGCTACACCTTC.

This clone came up once. CDR3 loop: CASSRGGGGETQYF. The CDR3 DNA sequence: TGTGCCAGCTCACGCGGAGGGGGCGGAGAGACCCAGTACTTC. The genes are TRBV2 and TRBJ2-5, with D perhaps TRBD1 (7 bases). Germline V gives CDR1 SNHLY, CDR2 FYNNEI. The CDR3 has 14 residues. V shed 8 bases and J shed 4 bases, with 17 bases lying between them.

V and J are TRBV4-1 and TRBJ1-2; 7 bases align to TRBD1. After removal of 6 bases from V and 2 bases from J, the junction contained 18 bases not matched to a gene. CDR3 length: 18 residues. Germline V gives CDR1 MGHRA, CDR2 YSYEKL. CDR3 bases: TGCGCCAGCAGTCTGTTCGCGACAGGGACGCAGTCCAACTATGGCTACACCTTC. This gives the protein CASSLFATGTQSNYGYTF.

The V call is TRBV6-6, the J call TRBJ2-6; D not resolved. V lost 6 bases and J lost 4, with 10 bases in between. CDR1 MNHNY and CDR2 SVGAGI come from the germline V gene (reference sequence). This CDR3 spans 14 amino acids. The DNA of the CDR3 is TGTGCCAGCAGGTACAATCGAGGGGCCAACGTCCTGACTTTC. Its protein is CASRYNRGANVLTF.

Concerning this clone itself: The same CDR3 can be traced to other DNA sequences in this sample. V is TRBV27 and J is TRBJ2-2; unclear D gene. V lost 6 bases, J lost 0 bases, and 2 bases lay in between. CDR1 and CDR2 (germline): MNHEY, SMNVEV (reference sequence). The CDR3 spans 12 residues. CDR3 sequence reads: CASRTNTGELFF. As DNA, the CDR3 is TGTGCCAGCAGAACGAACACCGGGGAGCTGTTTTTT.